This T cell receptor (beta chain) was sequenced for a study of Ad26.COV2.S vaccination and SARS-CoV-2 variants. Study details: Into the muscle, Ad26.COV2.S was dosed once or twice, 56 days apart. Regarding the study as a whole: Spike-specific TCR breadth was greater in vaccine than placebo recipients.

This table comes from immunoSEQ multiplex PCR, and its TCRdb copy is limited to in-frame clones, with some not included. The table records some 390,000 clones, 75% to 90% of them present only once. Treatment in this sample: 19 received Ad26.COV2.S at low or high dose, single or two shots; 5 received placebo; per-sample allocation not given. Samples analyzed were those drawn on day 63 after the first vaccine or placebo injection. Of note for this clone: Its target is unknown.

The germline V gene encodes CDR1 SQVTM and CDR2 ANQGSEA. The CDR3 contains 15 residues. The V end lost 0 bases, the J end lost 4 bases, and 13 bases lay between the germline ends. The chain couples TRBV29-1 to TRBJ1-3; D gene uncertain. Sequenced here: peripheral blood, sampled in a trial of Ad26.COV2.S vaccine versus placebo. The source is a person between 18 and 60 years old who received the Ad26.COV2.S COVID-19 vaccine or a placebo. The DNA of the CDR3 is TGCAGCGTTGAAGATCCCGCGCACCGAGGAAACACCATATATTTT. Its protein product is CSVEDPAHRGNTIYF. The full variable domain, completed using reference TRBV29-1 and TRBJ1-3, is SAVISQKPSRDICQRGTSLTIQCQVDSQVTMMFWYRQQPGQSLTLIATANQGSEATYESGFVIDKFPISRPNLTFSTLTVSNMSPEDSSIYLCSVEDPAHRGNTIYFGEGSWLTVV.